These 21 T cell receptor beta chains were all obtained from the same sample, sequenced in a study of T cell changes during pregnancy in multiple sclerosis. Sequenced by immunoSEQ multiplex PCR; TCRdb stores in-frame clones only, minus some. The table lists approximately 54,000 clones, about 90% of them singletons, with approximately 1% in the top ten. This specimen was peripheral blood, taken after pregnancy. These receptors were collected from a female donor in good health, enrolled as a control in a pregnancy study.

This chain's CDR3 is CASSVDSGSGEQYF. Written as DNA, the CDR3 is TGTGCCAGCAGCGTAGATTCGGGATCGGGAGAGCAGTACTTC. The V call is TRBV9, the J call TRBJ2-7; TRBD2 is a possible D gene (5 bases). The CDR3 length is 14 residues. Trimming left V 0 bases short and J 7 bases short, with 14 bases between. Per germline, CDR1 SGDLS and CDR2 YYNGEE. Filled out from reference TRBV9 and TRBJ2-7, the complete variable domain reads DSGVTQTPKHLITATGQRVTLRCSPRSGDLSVYWYQQSLDQGLQFLIQYYNGEERAKGNILERFSAQQFPDLHSELNLSSLELGDSALYFCASSVDSGSGEQYFGPGTRLTVT.

This clone was counted only a few times. The chain employs TRBV7-2 and TRBJ1-2; no clear D. Germline V gives CDR1 SGHTA, CDR2 FQGNSA. The CDR3 consists of 14 residues. V gave up 3 bases and J gave up 6 bases, with 14 bases separating them. CDR3 amino acids: CASSFGIGNDGYTF. CDR3 DNA sequence: TGTGCCAGCAGCTTCGGGATAGGTAATGATGGCTACACCTTC.

The chain links TRBV11-2 to TRBJ2-7; 7 bases agree with TRBD2. The trim removed 4 bases at V and 4 bases at J, leaving 7 bases unmatched. Germline CDR1 and CDR2: SGHAT and FQNNGV. CDR3 size: 14 residues. The CDR3 DNA reads TGTGCCAGCAGCTCCTATGGGGAGGGTTACGAGCAGTACTTC. It translates to CASSSYGEGYEQYF.

The genes are TRBV15 and TRBJ1-5; TRBD1 matches 10 bases. The CDR3 totals 16 residues. The trim removed 4 bases at V and 3 bases at J, leaving 6 bases unmatched. In germline, CDR1 is LNHNV, CDR2 YYDKDF (reference sequence). The CDR3 region is CATSIDRGPFNQPQHF. In nucleotides, the CDR3 is TGTGCCACCAGCATCGACAGGGGGCCCTTCAATCAGCCCCAGCATTTT.

J is TRBJ2-3 and V is TRBV5-1; tentatively, D is TRBD2 (6 bases). Trimming took off 6 bases at V and 9 bases at J, with 14 bases between the two ends. The CDR3 covers 12 residues. Germline assignment: CDR1 SGHRS and CDR2 YFSETQ. The CDR3 sequence: CASTGGTETQYF. CDR3 coding DNA: TGCGCCAGCACCGGGGGTACTGAGACGCAGTATTTT.

This chain links TRBV10-1 with TRBJ2-1; D may be TRBD2 (6 bases). Between the trimmed V and J ends, which lost 2 bases and 4 bases, there was a span of 15 bases. This CDR3 is built from 16 residues. CDR1 is WNHNN, CDR2 SYGVQD, per germline (reference sequence). CDR3 residues: CASSEGGKGQYNEQFF. CDR3 DNA sequence: TGCGCCAGCAGTGAGGGGGGGAAAGGGCAATACAATGAGCAGTTCTTC.

This clone was seen a single time. The chain couples TRBV10-1 to TRBJ2-1, with 13 bases that match TRBD2. The CDR3 contains 18 residues. Losses at the gene ends were 5 bases for V and 2 bases for J; bases not matched to a gene: 9. The V gene's germline CDR1 is WNHNN and CDR2 SYGVQD (reference sequence). The CDR3 protein is CASSKTSGRAKPYNEQFF. In nucleotides, the CDR3 is TGCGCCAGCAGTAAAACTAGCGGGAGGGCCAAGCCCTACAATGAGCAGTTCTTC.

The CDR3, as DNA: TGTGCCAGCAGCGTTAATGGTGTCAGGCTGACACCGAATCAGCCCCAGCATTTT. Its translation: CASSVNGVRLTPNQPQHF. The chain combines TRBV7-8 with TRBJ1-5, with D unresolved. This CDR3 is built from 18 residues. The germline V gene has CDR1 SGHVS and CDR2 FQNEAQ. Trimming left V 5 bases short and J 4 bases short, with 24 bases between.

The chain recombines TRBV7-7 with TRBJ2-7; 11 nucleotides line up with TRBD1. This CDR3 contains 15 residues. Germline-derived CDR1 and CDR2 are SSHAT and FNYEAQ (reference sequence). V was clipped by 5 bases and J by 7 bases; unmatched bases: 10. The CDR3 coding sequence is TGTGCCAGCAGCCAAGGGACAGGGGGGATTAGTGAGCAGTACTTC. Protein product: CASSQGTGGISEQYF.

The J gene is TRBJ1-2, the V gene TRBV9, with TRBD1 as a possible D gene (5 bases). The CDR3 is 14 residues long. V lost 1 base to trimming and J lost 4 bases, with 11 bases between them. Germline CDR1 is SGDLS and CDR2 is YYNGEE. CDR3 sequence reads: CASSVQGMGYGYTF. As DNA, the CDR3 is TGTGCCAGCAGCGTACAGGGAATGGGCTATGGCTACACCTTC.

The CDR3 coding sequence is TGTGCCAGCAGCCGCACCGGGGGGCAAGAGACCCAGTACTTC. Its protein is CASSRTGGQETQYF. The rearrangement uses TRBV11-2 and TRBJ2-5; 7 positions agree with TRBD2. Germline V lookup: CDR1 SGHAT, CDR2 FQNNGV. V lost 5 bases to trimming and J lost 2 bases; unmatched junction nucleotides: 5. The CDR3 is 14 amino acids.

The chain couples TRBV19 to TRBJ2-3; 7 bases align to TRBD2. Germline loops: CDR1 LNHDA, CDR2 SQIVND (reference sequence). Trimming removed 4 bases from V and 6 bases from J; junction bases left unmatched: 13. This CDR3 is built from 16 residues. The CDR3 bases are TGTGCCAGTAGTAACCCCATGCGGGCGGGAGTCGATACGCAGTATTTT. Its protein is CASSNPMRAGVDTQYF.

This clone was seen once. The chain employs TRBV7-9 and TRBJ1-3; 10 bases are shared with TRBD1. This CDR3 has 16 residues. CDR1 SEHNR and CDR2 FQNEAQ come from the germline V gene (reference sequence). The V gene end was trimmed by 4 bases and the J gene end by 2 bases; junction bases not matched to a gene: 5. Written as DNA, the CDR3 is TGTGCCAGCAGCTATACTGGACAGGGGGCTGGAAACACCATATATTTT. Translated: CASSYTGQGAGNTIYF.

CDR3 bases: TGTGCCAGCTCGCCCGGGACAGGGGGCTCGATTTTGCAGCCCCAGCATTTT. Amino acid sequence: CASSPGTGGSILQPQHF. J is TRBJ1-5 and V is TRBV18; 12 positions agree with TRBD1. This CDR3 is built from 17 residues. Looked up from germline, CDR1 is KGHSH and CDR2 is LQKENI. After removal of 6 bases from V and 7 bases from J, the junction contained 13 bases not matched to a gene.

The rearrangement uses TRBV2 and TRBJ1-2, with TRBD1 matching 9 bases. Germline-derived CDR1 and CDR2 are SNHLY and FYNNEI. V shed 9 bases, J shed 8 bases, and the junction held 19 bases outside the gene matches. CDR3 length: 16 amino acids. CDR3 sequence reads: CARGGQGGPTSEGYTF. CDR3 sequence (DNA): TGTGCCAGAGGGGGACAGGGAGGTCCGACGTCTGAAGGCTACACCTTC.

This clone was observed a handful of times. The chain couples TRBV25-1 to TRBJ1-6; D gene ambiguous. Trimming cost V 3 bases and J 2 bases, with 5 bases left between them. The germline gives CDR1 MGHDK, CDR2 SYGVNS. The CDR3 loop spans 14 amino acids. The CDR3 region has the DNA TGTGCCAGCAGTGAGGGAGCCTATAATTCACCCCTCCACTTT. Amino acids: CASSEGAYNSPLHF.

The V call is TRBV6-7, the J call TRBJ2-3; 7 nucleotides match TRBD1. TRBV6-7 has ORF status, its function being uncertain. This CDR3 comprises 16 residues. Losses at the gene ends were 7 bases for V and 0 bases for J; bases not matched to a gene: 10. The CDR3 sequence: CASNVPGTDSTDTQYF. CDR3 sequence (DNA): TGTGCCAGCAATGTCCCCGGGACAGATAGCACAGATACGCAGTATTTT.

This chain uses TRBV7-9 with TRBJ2-7, with TRBD1 matching 8 bases. This CDR3 spans 15 amino acids. With 1 base clipped from V and 3 bases from J, the junction kept 5 bases outside the gene matches. Germline V gives CDR1 SEHNR, CDR2 FQNEAQ (reference sequence). CDR3 DNA sequence: TGTGCCAGCAGCTTAGGAGGGACAGGACGCTACGAGCAGTACTTC. It encodes CASSLGGTGRYEQYF.

This rearrangement joins TRBV9 to TRBJ1-4; D gene ambiguous. In germline, CDR1 is SGDLS, CDR2 YYNGEE. There are 14 residues in the CDR3. Deletions cut 1 base from V and 5 bases from J, with 9 bases between. For the CDR3, the DNA is TGTGCCAGCAGCGTAACGGGGATGAATGAAAAACTGTTTTTT. Amino acids: CASSVTGMNEKLFF.

The chain is built from TRBV5-4 and TRBJ2-1, with TRBD2 identical over 7 bases. Germline CDR1 reads SGHNT; CDR2 reads YYREEE (reference sequence). With 3 bases clipped from V and 0 bases from J, the junction kept 6 bases outside the gene matches. The CDR3 spans 16 residues. The CDR3, as DNA: TGTGCCAGCAGCTCCCCTAGCGGAAGCTCCTACAATGAGCAGTTCTTC. Translated: CASSSPSGSSYNEQFF.

The rearrangement joins TRBV19 to TRBJ1-5; no firm D call. CDR3 size: 14 residues. CDR1 and CDR2 from the germline V gene are LNHDA and SQIVND (reference sequence). V was clipped by 5 bases and J by 5 bases, with 13 bases between them. CDR3 DNA sequence: TGTGCCAGTAGTCCACCGAGGTCTTATCAGCCCCAGCATTTT. Translation gives CASSPPRSYQPQHF. Full variable domain (rest looked up from reference TRBV19 and TRBJ1-5): DGGITQSPKYLFRKEGQNVTLSCEQNLNHDAMYWYRQDPGQGLRLIYYSQIVNDFQKGDIAEGYSVSREKKESFPLTVTSAQKNPTAFYLCASSPPRSYQPQHFGDGTRLSIL.